A single sample gave rise to the 8 T cell receptor beta chains below, sequenced in a study of tumor-infiltrating lymphocytes in primary liver carcinoma. Germline DNA was also extracted, with blood RNA taken from unsorted whole blood. Researchers generated TCR beta cDNA from approximately 0.55 ug of total RNA, relying on a constant-region primer. The TCR beta library was amplified through three nested multiplex PCR rounds in a modified ARM-PCR procedure. Amplification in the first two PCR rounds was performed using TRBV1-TRBV30 forward primers and a C-beta reverse primer for roughly 9 cycles each. One entry per CDR3 protein results from TCRdb running MiXCR on the multiplex PCR reads. The profile shows fewer than 350,000 distinct CDR3 sequences, approximately 65% of them singletons. The specimen was peripheral blood. These receptors all come from a man aged 35-49 years with primary liver carcinoma and hepatitis B virus infection.

This clonotype showed up just a few times. The chain has TRBV6-2 or TRBV6-3 and TRBJ2-4; D is unclear. CDR3 length: 11 residues. Germline V gene lookup returns CDR1 MNHEY and CDR2 SVGEGT. Trimming took off 6 bases at V and 5 bases at J, with 5 bases between the two ends. CDR3 in DNA: TGTGCCAGCAGCAGAGAAAACATTCAGTACTTC. Protein product: CASSRENIQYF.

Regarding this clonotype: Since a much larger clone is just one base distant, this may be a read error. J is TRBJ1-2 and V is TRBV6-1; 9 positions agree with TRBD1. After removal of 11 bases from V and 5 bases from J, the junction contained 12 bases not matched to a gene. The germline V gene encodes CDR1 MNHNS and CDR2 SASEGT. The length of the CDR3 is 14 residues. CDR3 protein: CAGKPGQGEYGYTF. Here the CDR3 DNA reads TGTGCCGGCAAACCGGGACAGGGAGAGTATGGCTACACCTTC.

A few counts support this clonotype. The gene calls are TRBV28 and TRBJ2-7, with D uncertain. From germline, CDR1 is MDHEN and CDR2 SYDVKM. V shed 3 bases and J shed 2 bases, with 11 bases lying between them. This CDR3 comprises 14 residues. In DNA, the CDR3 is TGTGCCAGCAGTTTTACAGACGGAGCCTACGAGCAGTACTTC. Protein sequence: CASSFTDGAYEQYF.

The rearrangement uses TRBV2 and TRBJ1-5, with D possibly matching TRBD1 (5 bases). The V gene lost 6 bases and the J gene lost 6 bases, with 12 bases spanning the gap. This CDR3 has 13 residues. CDR1 is SNHLY, CDR2 FYNNEI, per germline. CDR3 sequence (DNA): TGTGCCAGCAGCCGGGGCAGCTTTCAGCCCCAGCATTTT. Its translation is CASSRGSFQPQHF.

This clonotype was recorded at least ten times. This sequence joins TRBV6-5 and TRBJ2-5; 12 bases fit TRBD2. The V gene's germline CDR1 is MNHEY and CDR2 SVGAGI. There are 16 residues in the CDR3. V shed 6 bases, J shed 7 bases, and the junction held 12 bases outside the gene matches. The CDR3 nucleotides read TGTGCCAGCAGGCCATGGACTAGCGGGACGCGCGGGACCCAGTACTTC. Amino acid sequence: CASRPWTSGTRGTQYF.

As concerns this clonotype: One end of the junction fails to match germline, which may point to a read error. The rearrangement joins TRBV11-1 to TRBJ2-1; weak D call: TRBD2 (5 bases). The CDR3 length is 15 residues. Germline V CDR1 and CDR2: SGHAT, FQDESV (reference sequence). CDR3 residues: CTSSDSSSSYKEQFF. The CDR3 DNA is TGTACCAGCAGCGACTCTAGCTCTTCCTACAAAGAGCAGTTCTTC.

The chain is built from TRBV14 and TRBJ1-3, with 8 nucleotides matching TRBD1. Germline CDR1 SGHDN, CDR2 FVKESK. V shed 4 bases, J shed 7 bases, and the junction held 9 bases outside the gene matches. CDR3 size: 15 residues. CDR3 DNA: TGTGCCAGCAGCCGCAGGACAGGGCAGGAGAACACCATATATTTT. Protein product: CASSRRTGQENTIYF.

As concerns this clonotype: With a much larger clone just one base away, this may be a read error. The chain uses TRBV12-3 or TRBV12-4 and TRBJ2-7, with no clear D. This CDR3 is built from 14 residues. The germline V and J ends were trimmed by 10 bases and 3 bases, with 19 bases remaining between them. CDR3 DNA: TGTGCCAACACCTCATCGGTAACCCTCTACGAGCAGTACTTC. Its translation is CANTSSVTLYEQYF.